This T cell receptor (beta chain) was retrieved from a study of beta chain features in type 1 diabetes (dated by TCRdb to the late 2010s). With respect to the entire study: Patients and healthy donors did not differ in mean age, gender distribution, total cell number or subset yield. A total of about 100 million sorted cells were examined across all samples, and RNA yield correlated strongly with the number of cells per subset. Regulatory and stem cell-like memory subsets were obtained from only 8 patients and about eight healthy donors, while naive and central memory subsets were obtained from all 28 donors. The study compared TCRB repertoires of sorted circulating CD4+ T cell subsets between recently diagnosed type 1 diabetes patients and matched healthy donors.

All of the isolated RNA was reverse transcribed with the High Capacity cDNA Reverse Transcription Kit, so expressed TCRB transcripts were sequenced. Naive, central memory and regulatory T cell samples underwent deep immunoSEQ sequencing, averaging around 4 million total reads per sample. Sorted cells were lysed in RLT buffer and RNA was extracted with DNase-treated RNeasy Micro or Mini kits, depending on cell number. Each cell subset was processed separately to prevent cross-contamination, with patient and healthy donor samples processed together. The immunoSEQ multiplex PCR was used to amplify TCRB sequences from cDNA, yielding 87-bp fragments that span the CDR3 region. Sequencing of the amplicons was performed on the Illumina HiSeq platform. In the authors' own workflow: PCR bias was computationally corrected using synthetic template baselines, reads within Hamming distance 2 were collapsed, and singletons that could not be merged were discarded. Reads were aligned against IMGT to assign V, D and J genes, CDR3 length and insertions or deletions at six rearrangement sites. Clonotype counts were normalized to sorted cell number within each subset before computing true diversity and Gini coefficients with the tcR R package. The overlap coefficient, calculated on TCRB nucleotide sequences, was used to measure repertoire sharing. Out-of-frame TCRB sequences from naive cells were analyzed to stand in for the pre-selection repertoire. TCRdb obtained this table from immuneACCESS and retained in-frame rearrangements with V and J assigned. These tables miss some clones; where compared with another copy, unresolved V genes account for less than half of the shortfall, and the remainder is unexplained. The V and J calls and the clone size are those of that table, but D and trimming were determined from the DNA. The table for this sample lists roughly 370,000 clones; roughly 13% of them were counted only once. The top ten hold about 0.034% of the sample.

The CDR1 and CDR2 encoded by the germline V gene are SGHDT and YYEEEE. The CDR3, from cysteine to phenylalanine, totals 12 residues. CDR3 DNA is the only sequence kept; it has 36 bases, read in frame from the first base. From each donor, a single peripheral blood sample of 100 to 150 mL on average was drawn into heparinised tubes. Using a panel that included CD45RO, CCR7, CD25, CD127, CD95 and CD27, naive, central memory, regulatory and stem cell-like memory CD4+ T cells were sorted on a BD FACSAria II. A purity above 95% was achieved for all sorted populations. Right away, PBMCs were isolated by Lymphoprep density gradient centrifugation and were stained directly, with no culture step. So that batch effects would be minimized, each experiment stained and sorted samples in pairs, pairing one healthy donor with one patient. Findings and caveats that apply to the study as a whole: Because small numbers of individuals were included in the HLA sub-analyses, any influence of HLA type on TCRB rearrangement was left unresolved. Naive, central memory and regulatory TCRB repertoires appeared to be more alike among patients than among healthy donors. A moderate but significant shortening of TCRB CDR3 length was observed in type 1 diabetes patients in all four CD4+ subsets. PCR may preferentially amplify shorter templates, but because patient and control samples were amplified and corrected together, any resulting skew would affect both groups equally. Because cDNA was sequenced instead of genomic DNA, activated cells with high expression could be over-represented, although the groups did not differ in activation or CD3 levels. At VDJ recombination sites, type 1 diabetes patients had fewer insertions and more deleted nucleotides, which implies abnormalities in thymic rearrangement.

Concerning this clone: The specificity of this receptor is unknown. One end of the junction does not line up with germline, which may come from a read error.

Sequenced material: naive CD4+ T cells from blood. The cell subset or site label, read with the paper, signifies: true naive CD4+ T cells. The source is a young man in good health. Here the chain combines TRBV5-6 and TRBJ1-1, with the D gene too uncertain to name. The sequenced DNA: TGTGCCAGCAGCTTGGATGGCCGGGCGGAGGGTTTT. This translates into CASSLDGRAEGF.